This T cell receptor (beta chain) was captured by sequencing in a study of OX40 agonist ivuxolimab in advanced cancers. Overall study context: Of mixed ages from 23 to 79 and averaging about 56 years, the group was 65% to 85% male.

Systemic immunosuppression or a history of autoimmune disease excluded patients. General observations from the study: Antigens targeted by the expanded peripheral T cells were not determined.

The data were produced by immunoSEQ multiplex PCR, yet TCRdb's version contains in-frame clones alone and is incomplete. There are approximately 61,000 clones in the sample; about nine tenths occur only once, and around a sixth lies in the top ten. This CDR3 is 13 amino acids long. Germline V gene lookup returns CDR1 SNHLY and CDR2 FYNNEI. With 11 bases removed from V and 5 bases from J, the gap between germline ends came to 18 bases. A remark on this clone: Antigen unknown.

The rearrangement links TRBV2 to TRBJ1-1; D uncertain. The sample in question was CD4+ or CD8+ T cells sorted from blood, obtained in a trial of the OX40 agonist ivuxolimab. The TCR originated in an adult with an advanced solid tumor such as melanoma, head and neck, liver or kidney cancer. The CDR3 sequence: CAGHAGAGTEAFF. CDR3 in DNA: TGTGCCGGTCATGCGGGAGCGGGGACTGAAGCTTTCTTT. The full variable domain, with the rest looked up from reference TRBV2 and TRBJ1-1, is EPEVTQTPSHQVTQMGQEVILRCVPISNHLYFYWYRQILGQKVEFLVSFYNNEISEKSEIFDDQFSVERPDGSNFTLKIRSTKLEDSAMYFCAGHAGAGTEAFFGQGTRLTVV.